This T cell receptor beta chain was captured by sequencing in a study of blood T cell repertoires in COVID-19. This table comes from immunoSEQ multiplex PCR, and its TCRdb copy is limited to in-frame clones, with some not included. The table includes a few hundred thousand clones, around 87% detected once. The CDR3 has 17 amino acids. Trimming removed 2 bases from V and 0 bases from J; junction bases left unmatched: 7. Germline V CDR1 and CDR2: KGHSH, LQKENI. The clonotype originates from a woman between 50 and 59 years old who had recovered from COVID-19. The sample was peripheral blood. V and J are TRBV18 and TRBJ1-5, with 7 bases matching TRBD1. This CDR3 reads CASSPGRTGDSNQPQHF. The CDR3 coding sequence is TGTGCCAGCTCACCAGGACGGACAGGTGATAGCAATCAGCCCCAGCATTTT.